Following are 29 T cell receptor beta chains from one sample sequenced in a study of blood T cells in healthy people across ages. Through a sample-barcoded 5' primer and a J-beta primer mix, a second PCR was run for roughly 6 to 12 cycles. TCRdb fed the 5' RACE reads into MiXCR, producing one record per CDR3 protein. This sample has 800,000 or so distinct CDR3 sequences, with 20% to 30% found just once. This sample was also put to use in a study of T cells of mothers and their children.

Sequenced material: blood. Receptors originate from a boy aged 5 to 17 in good health.

The CDR3 sequence: CASSYSGDFEQFF. The CDR3 DNA sequence: TGTGCCAGCAGTTACTCTGGAGACTTTGAGCAGTTCTTC. The genes are TRBV6-6 and TRBJ2-5; D is unclear. The DNA end is more similar to TRBJ2-1, so the J call may be wrong. The V gene's germline CDR1 is MNHNY and CDR2 SVGAGI (reference sequence). This CDR3 is 13 amino acids long.

This clonotype was observed a handful of times. V gene TRBV20-1 combines with J gene TRBJ2-3, with TRBD1 matching over 10 bases. J gave up 4 bases and V 6 bases, and 7 bases lay outside the gene matches. CDR3 length: 14 amino acids. CDR1 and CDR2 from the germline V gene are DFQATT and SNEGSKA (reference sequence). The CDR3 here is CSAPTGGKSDTQYF. Here the CDR3 DNA reads TGCAGTGCCCCGACAGGGGGCAAGTCAGATACGCAGTATTTT.

This clonotype was detected only once. The V call is TRBV7-2, the J call TRBJ2-5; 13 positions match TRBD2. The J call is in doubt because the DNA end fits TRBJ2-1 better. The CDR3 loop spans 19 amino acids. The germline V gene has CDR1 SGHTA and CDR2 FQGNSA. This chain's CDR3 is CASSSLTRLAGGLGNEQFF. CDR3 sequence (DNA): TGTGCCAGCAGCTCCCTTACCCGACTAGCGGGGGGTTTAGGCAATGAGCAGTTCTTC.

This clonotype has only a few counts. This sequence joins TRBV9 and TRBJ1-4; no reliable D call. Trimming removed 4 bases from V and 3 bases from J, with 16 bases in between. Per the germline V gene, CDR1 is SGDLS and CDR2 is YYNGEE. The CDR3 spans 16 residues. The CDR3 region has the DNA TGTGCCAGCAGCCCCGGAGTCGATGTTCCTAATGAAAAACTGTTTTTT. Its translation: CASSPGVDVPNEKLFF.

Many counts were recorded for this clonotype. V and J are TRBV6-4 and TRBJ2-1; D call uncertain. Germline V CDR1 and CDR2: MRHNA, SNTAGT. Deletions cut 0 bases from V and 5 bases from J, with 5 bases between. The CDR3 has 13 residues. Written as DNA, the CDR3 is TGTGCCAGCAGTGACTCTGGACACAATGAGCAGTTCTTC. Residues: CASSDSGHNEQFF.

A few counts support this clonotype. This chain links TRBV7-9 with TRBJ2-2, with a weak D call TRBD2 (5 bases). V was pared by 4 bases and J by 3 bases, with 18 bases between. The CDR3 has 17 amino acids. Germline values: CDR1 SEHNR, CDR2 FQNEAQ (reference sequence). The DNA for the CDR3 is TGTGCCAGCAGCTCACTTGGGGAAGGACTTTACACCGGGGAGCTGTTTTTT. It encodes CASSSLGEGLYTGELFF.

This clonotype was observed a few times. The rearrangement links TRBV7-3 to TRBJ1-2, with 10 nucleotides matching TRBD1. The V gene end was trimmed by 5 bases and the J gene end by 5 bases; junction bases not matched to a gene: 14. This CDR3 is 17 amino acids long. The germline V gene encodes CDR1 SGHTA and CDR2 FQGTGA. CDR3 in amino acids: CASSQINAGQGNYGYTF. The DNA for the CDR3 is TGTGCCAGCAGCCAAATCAATGCGGGACAGGGGAATTATGGCTACACCTTC.

The chain combines TRBV12-3 or TRBV12-4 with TRBJ1-5; D gene ambiguous. The CDR3 is 14 amino acids. The ends were cut back, 6 bases at V and 3 bases at J, with 12 bases in the middle. The CDR3 coding sequence is TGTGCCAGCAGCTATCGGGCAGTCAATCAGCCCCAGCATTTT. Its translation is CASSYRAVNQPQHF.

The chain is built from TRBV10-3 and TRBJ2-5; no clear D gene. The J call may be wrong; the DNA end is better matched by TRBJ2-7. The CDR3 is 14 amino acids. The germline CDR1 and CDR2 sequences are ENHRY and SYGVKD. CDR3 sequence: CAISESTLPNEQYF. CDR3 nucleotide sequence: TGTGCCATCAGTGAGTCGACCCTTCCGAACGAGCAGTACTTC.

This clonotype was found once. The chain is built from TRBV20-1 and TRBJ1-2, with a weak D call TRBD1 (5 bases). V was pared by 6 bases and J by 0 bases, with 11 bases between. The CDR3 spans 13 residues. Germline V gene lookup returns CDR1 DFQATT and CDR2 SNEGSKA (reference sequence). CDR3 DNA: TGCAGTGCCCCTCTGGGGCCTAACTATGGCTACACCTTC. It codes for CSAPLGPNYGYTF.

This clonotype was counted a few times. The chain couples TRBV7-3 to TRBJ1-4, with D maybe TRBD1 (5 bases). This CDR3 has 17 amino acids. Per germline, CDR1 SGHTA and CDR2 FQGTGA. V was clipped by 7 bases and J by 5 bases, with 23 bases between them. The CDR3: CASTDSRAVGANEKLFF. The CDR3 bases are TGTGCCAGCACCGACTCCCGTGCGGTAGGGGCCAATGAAAAACTGTTTTTT.

The chain uses TRBV20-1 and TRBJ2-3; 8 bases are a match to TRBD1. J gave up 5 bases and V 2 bases, and 3 bases lay outside the gene matches. Per germline, CDR1 DFQATT and CDR2 SNEGSKA (reference sequence). The CDR3 loop spans 13 amino acids. The CDR3 region is CSARLRGRDTQYF. In DNA form, the CDR3 reads TGCAGTGCTAGACTCAGGGGGCGAGATACGCAGTATTTT.

In its sample, this clonotype was seen a few times. This chain joins TRBV9 and TRBJ2-1; D call uncertain. This CDR3 is 14 amino acids long. Per germline, CDR1 SGDLS and CDR2 YYNGEE. Trimming pared 0 bases from V and 4 bases from J, leaving 8 bases between. CDR3 nucleotides: TGTGCCAGCAGCGTAGAGCCAGGATACAATGAGCAGTTCTTC. Translated, it gives CASSVEPGYNEQFF.

This clonotype was detected many times. V gene TRBV29-1 combines with J gene TRBJ2-4; no firm D call. The length of the CDR3 is 14 residues. Germline values: CDR1 SQVTM, CDR2 ANQGSEA. V shed 4 bases and J shed 9 bases, with 19 bases lying between them. In DNA, the CDR3 is TGCAGCGTTGGGGTGGACCCCCTGGGCGGCATTCAGTACTTC. As protein: CSVGVDPLGGIQYF.

The rearrangement joins TRBV6-2 or TRBV6-3 to TRBJ1-1, with 9 positions matching TRBD1. Germline V gene sequence: CDR1 MNHEY, CDR2 SVGEGT. This CDR3 contains 16 residues. Unmatched junction bases numbered 12, after V lost 8 bases and J lost 2 bases. Here the CDR3 DNA reads TGTGCCAGCGGAAACAGGGGGCGTCAAGGCAACACTGAAGCTTTCTTT. This translates into CASGNRGRQGNTEAFF.

This chain links TRBV6-2 or TRBV6-3 with TRBJ2-5; the match to TRBD2 covers 8 bases. Trimming took 6 bases from V and 1 from J; bases not matched to a gene: 4. Germline lookup yields CDR1 MNHEY and CDR2 SVGEGT. CDR3 length: 14 residues. In DNA form, the CDR3 reads TGTGCCAGCAGACCGGGAGGGAGCCAAGAGACCCAGTACTTC. Its protein product is CASRPGGSQETQYF.

This clonotype was counted ten times or more. The J gene is TRBJ2-7, the V gene TRBV7-9, with 10 bases identical to TRBD1. The CDR3 is 16 residues long. Looked up from germline, CDR1 is SEHNR and CDR2 is FQNEAQ (reference sequence). Trimming removed 0 bases from V and 6 bases from J; junction bases left unmatched: 8. The CDR3 reads CASSLAGGQGSSEQYF. CDR3 DNA: TGTGCCAGCAGCTTAGCCGGGGGACAGGGGTCGTCCGAGCAGTACTTC.

This clonotype was detected a few times. The chain joins TRBV20-1 to TRBJ2-5; D perhaps matches TRBD2 (5 bases). The CDR3 is 15 amino acids. Germline V gene sequence: CDR1 DFQATT, CDR2 SNEGSKA (reference sequence). V gave up 3 bases and J gave up 2 bases, with 16 bases separating them. The CDR3 DNA sequence: TGCAGTGCTAGCCCCCCACCCACGGGACAAGAGACCCAGTACTTC. Protein sequence: CSASPPPTGQETQYF.

The rearrangement uses TRBV6-2 or TRBV6-3 and TRBJ2-5, with 8 positions matching TRBD2. The CDR3 runs to 14 residues. V shed 5 bases, J shed 2 bases, and the junction held 4 bases outside the gene matches. Germline V gives CDR1 MNHEY, CDR2 SVGEGT. In nucleotides, the CDR3 is TGTGCCAGCAGTCCGACTAGCGTGCAAGAGACCCAGTACTTC. Its protein product is CASSPTSVQETQYF.

This clonotype was seen a few times. The chain employs TRBV5-1 and TRBJ2-3, with D maybe TRBD2 (6 bases). V was cut by 3 bases and J by 5 bases, with 13 bases left in between. Germline CDR1 reads SGHRS; CDR2 reads YFSETQ. This CDR3 is 14 amino acids long. The DNA for the CDR3 is TGCGCCAGCAGCTGGCGACTAGTTGGAGATACGCAGTATTTT. Translation: CASSWRLVGDTQYF.

This clonotype has more than one count but fewer than ten. This chain uses TRBV12-3 or TRBV12-4 with TRBJ1-1; 7 nucleotides line up with TRBD1. This CDR3 region has 15 residues. V dropped 2 bases and J dropped 1; count of bases not matched to a gene: 4. The CDR3 sequence: CASSLSRQGNTEAFF. In DNA form, the CDR3 reads TGTGCCAGCAGTTTATCCCGACAGGGGAACACTGAAGCTTTCTTT.

This chain connects TRBV29-1 to TRBJ2-1, with D possibly TRBD1 on 6 matching bases. Germline assignment: CDR1 SQVTM and CDR2 ANQGSEA. V was cut by 1 base and J by 7 bases, with 20 bases left in between. The CDR3 length is 16 residues. CDR3 region: CSVEGITGKGTNEQFF. In DNA form, the CDR3 reads TGCAGCGTTGAAGGGATTACAGGGAAGGGGACGAATGAGCAGTTCTTC.

This clonotype appeared a few times. The chain carries TRBV28 and TRBJ2-3, with TRBD2 matching over 9 bases. Per the germline V gene, CDR1 is MDHEN and CDR2 is SYDVKM. The CDR3 has 15 residues. The V segment lost 3 bases and the J segment 4 bases; nucleotides outside the gene matches: 5. The CDR3 sequence is CASSFPSGVSDTQYF. CDR3 DNA: TGTGCCAGCAGTTTCCCTAGCGGGGTGTCAGATACGCAGTATTTT.

The rearrangement uses TRBV20-1 and TRBJ2-5; 9 bases match TRBD2. This CDR3 has 17 residues. The junction had 13 bases not matched to a gene; V was cut back by 1 base and J by 4 bases. Per germline, CDR1 DFQATT and CDR2 SNEGSKA (reference sequence). The CDR3 loop is CSARALGLALDLETQYF. CDR3 nucleotide sequence: TGCAGTGCTAGAGCCCTGGGACTAGCCCTAGATTTAGAGACCCAGTACTTC.

The chain uses TRBV11-1 and TRBJ2-1; the match to TRBD2 covers 7 bases. The V gene's germline CDR1 is SGHAT and CDR2 FQDESV (reference sequence). The CDR3 consists of 15 residues. V lost 1 base and J lost 3; bases outside the gene matches: 3. Here the CDR3 reads CASSLVGTNYNEQFF. The CDR3 bases are TGTGCCAGCAGCTTAGTTGGGACTAACTACAATGAGCAGTTCTTC.

There are a few counts of this clonotype. This rearrangement joins TRBV28 to TRBJ2-5, with D uncertain. The V end was cut by 4 bases, the J end by 0 bases, with 6 bases between. Germline assignment: CDR1 MDHEN and CDR2 SYDVKM. This CDR3 contains 13 residues. The CDR3 protein is CASSYGDQETQYF. For the CDR3, the DNA is TGTGCCAGCAGTTATGGGGACCAAGAGACCCAGTACTTC. The full variable domain, its missing parts supplied by reference TRBV28 and TRBJ2-5, is DVKVTQSSRYLVKRTGEKVFLECVQDMDHENMFWYRQDPGLGLRLIYFSYDVKMKEKGDIPEGYSVSREKKERFSLILESASTNQTSMYLCASSYGDQETQYFGPGTRLLVL.

The J gene is TRBJ2-4, the V gene TRBV12-3 or TRBV12-4; D possibly corresponds to TRBD1 (5 bases). V was trimmed by 7 bases and J by 7 bases, leaving 14 bases between them. The CDR3 covers 13 residues. The CDR3 DNA sequence: TGTGCCAGCATTTTGAGTCCAGGGAACATTCAGTACTTC. This codes for CASILSPGNIQYF.

The chain is built from TRBV5-1 and TRBJ2-5, with 12 bases identical to TRBD2. Per germline, CDR1 SGHRS and CDR2 YFSETQ. V was clipped by 4 bases and J by 7 bases; unmatched bases: 8. The CDR3 runs to 15 residues. The CDR3 bases are TGCGCCAGCAGCCCAACTAGCGGGAGGTCTGGGACCCAGTACTTC. Its protein is CASSPTSGRSGTQYF.

This rearrangement joins TRBV5-1 to TRBJ2-7; TRBD2 matches at 8 bases. The germline V gene has CDR1 SGHRS and CDR2 YFSETQ. V gave up 0 bases and J gave up 0 bases; unmatched junction bases: 2. CDR3 length: 15 amino acids. The chain's CDR3 is CASSLDGRASYEQYF. Written as DNA, the CDR3 is TGCGCCAGCAGCTTGGACGGGAGGGCCTCCTACGAGCAGTACTTC.